This T cell receptor beta chain was sequenced in a study of human T cells and chemical hapten exposure. Study background: Variability of per-sample TCR yields stemmed mainly from small differences in pooled library volume.

Described time point: patch test 3, about 24 weeks after DPC sensitization. The treatment is: therapeutic diphenylcyclopropenone sensitization with weekly scalp DPC. Individual cDNA molecules had unique molecular identifiers attached to them by the library. TCRdb reanalysed the RACE reads using MiXCR and keeps one entry per CDR3 protein. The sample lists over 65,000 distinct CDR3 sequences, 11% occurring once. Study results and limitations: Controls had significantly fewer large CDR3 similarity clusters than were formed by expanded TCRs. Alopecia affecting every donor means their immune response may not match healthy people's.

This clonotype was counted many times. Its antigen is as yet unknown. CDR3 size: 16 residues. Germline CDR1 is SGHVS and CDR2 is FNYEAQ. V lost 5 bases to trimming and J lost 0 bases, with 15 bases between them. The chain has TRBV7-6 and TRBJ2-3; D perhaps matches TRBD2 (5 bases). Here the sequenced sample was whole blood, taken in connection with sensitization to the hapten diphenylcyclopropenone (DPC). This sequence originates from a woman aged 45-59 years with alopecia areata. Some clones in this sample may be carry-over from other donors' samples. CDR3 residues: CASSQIPSGSTDTQYF. The CDR3 region has the DNA TGTGCCAGCAGCCAAATCCCCAGCGGTAGCACAGATACGCAGTATTTT.